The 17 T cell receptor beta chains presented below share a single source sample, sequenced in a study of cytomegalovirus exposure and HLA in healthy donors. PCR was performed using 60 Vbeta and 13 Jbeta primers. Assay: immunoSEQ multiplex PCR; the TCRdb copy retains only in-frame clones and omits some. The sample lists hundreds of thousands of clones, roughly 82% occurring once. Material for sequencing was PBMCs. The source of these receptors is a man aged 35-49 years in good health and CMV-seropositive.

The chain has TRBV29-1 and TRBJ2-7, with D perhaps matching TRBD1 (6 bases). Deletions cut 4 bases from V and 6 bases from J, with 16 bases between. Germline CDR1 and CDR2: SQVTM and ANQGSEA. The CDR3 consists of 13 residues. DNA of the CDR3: TGCAGCGTTGTGGAACAGGGAATAGGCGAGCAGTACGTC. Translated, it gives CSVVEQGIGEQYV.

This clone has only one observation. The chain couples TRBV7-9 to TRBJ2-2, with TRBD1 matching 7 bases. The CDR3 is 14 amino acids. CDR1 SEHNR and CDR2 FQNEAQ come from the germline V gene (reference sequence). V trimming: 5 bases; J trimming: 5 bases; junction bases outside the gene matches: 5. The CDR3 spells CASSARTGTGELFF. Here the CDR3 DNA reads TGTGCCAGCAGCGCCCGGACAGGAACCGGGGAGCTGTTTTTT.

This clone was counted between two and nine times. The CDR3 DNA reads as TGTGCCAGCAGTTACTCTGGCAGGGATGAGCAGTTCTTC. Translated: CASSYSGRDEQFF. This sequence joins TRBV6-6 and TRBJ2-1; TRBD1 is a possible D gene (5 bases). Deletions cut 0 bases from V and 8 bases from J, with 8 bases between. The length of the CDR3 is 13 residues. The germline gives CDR1 MNHNY, CDR2 SVGAGI (reference sequence).

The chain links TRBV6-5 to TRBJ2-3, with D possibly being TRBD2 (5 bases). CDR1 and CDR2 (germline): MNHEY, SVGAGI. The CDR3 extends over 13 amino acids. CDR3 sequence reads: CATAWESADTQYF. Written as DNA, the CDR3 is TGTGCTACGGCTTGGGAGAGCGCAGATACGCAGTATTTT.

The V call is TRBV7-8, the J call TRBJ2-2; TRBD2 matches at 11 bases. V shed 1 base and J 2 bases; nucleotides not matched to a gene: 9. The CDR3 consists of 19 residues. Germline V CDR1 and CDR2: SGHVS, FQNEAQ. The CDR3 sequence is CASSLVVFSGRDNTGELFF. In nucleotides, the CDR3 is TGTGCCAGCAGCTTAGTTGTGTTTAGCGGGAGGGATAACACCGGGGAGCTGTTTTTT.

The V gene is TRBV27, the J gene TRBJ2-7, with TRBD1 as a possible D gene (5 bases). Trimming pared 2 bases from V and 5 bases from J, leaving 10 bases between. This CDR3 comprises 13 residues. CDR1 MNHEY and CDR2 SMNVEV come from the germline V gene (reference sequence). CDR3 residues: CASSLRGPHEQYF. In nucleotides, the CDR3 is TGTGCCAGCAGTTTAAGGGGTCCCCACGAGCAGTACTTC.

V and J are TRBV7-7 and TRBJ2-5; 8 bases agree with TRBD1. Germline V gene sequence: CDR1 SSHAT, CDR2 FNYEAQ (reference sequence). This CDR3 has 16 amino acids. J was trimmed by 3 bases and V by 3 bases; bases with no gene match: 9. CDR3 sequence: CASSLGSRGLEETQYF. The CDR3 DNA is TGTGCCAGCAGCTTGGGCTCCAGGGGGCTTGAAGAGACCCAGTACTTC.

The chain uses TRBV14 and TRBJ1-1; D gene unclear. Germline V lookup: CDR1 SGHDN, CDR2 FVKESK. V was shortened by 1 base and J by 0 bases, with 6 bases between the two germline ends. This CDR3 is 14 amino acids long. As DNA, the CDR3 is TGTGCCAGCAGCCAAGTTGGCCTGAACACTGAAGCTTTCTTT. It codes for CASSQVGLNTEAFF. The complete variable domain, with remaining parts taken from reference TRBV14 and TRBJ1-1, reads EAGVTQFPSHSVIEKGQTVTLRCDPISGHDNLYWYRRVMGKEIKFLLHFVKESKQDESGMPNNRFLAERTGGTYSTLKVQPAELEDSGVYFCASSQVGLNTEAFFGQGTRLTVV.

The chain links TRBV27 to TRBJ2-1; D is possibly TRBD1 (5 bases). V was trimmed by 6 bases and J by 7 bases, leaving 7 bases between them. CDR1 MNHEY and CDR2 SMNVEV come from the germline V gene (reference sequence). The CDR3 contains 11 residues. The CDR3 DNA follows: TGTGCCAGCAGCCAGGGTAATGAGCAGTTCTTC. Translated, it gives CASSQGNEQFF.

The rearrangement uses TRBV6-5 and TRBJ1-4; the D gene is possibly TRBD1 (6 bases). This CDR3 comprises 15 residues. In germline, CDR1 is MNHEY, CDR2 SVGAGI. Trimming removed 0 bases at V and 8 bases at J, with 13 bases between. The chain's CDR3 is CASSYSPGQREKLFF. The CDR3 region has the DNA TGTGCCAGCAGTTACTCACCTGGACAGAGGGAAAAACTGTTTTTT.

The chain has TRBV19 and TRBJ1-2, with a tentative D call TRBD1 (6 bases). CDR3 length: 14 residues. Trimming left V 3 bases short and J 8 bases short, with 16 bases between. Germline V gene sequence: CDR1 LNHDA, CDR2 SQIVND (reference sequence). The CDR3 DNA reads TGTGCCAGTAGTATCTCGAGGACAGTCCGGGGCTACACCTTC. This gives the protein CASSISRTVRGYTF.

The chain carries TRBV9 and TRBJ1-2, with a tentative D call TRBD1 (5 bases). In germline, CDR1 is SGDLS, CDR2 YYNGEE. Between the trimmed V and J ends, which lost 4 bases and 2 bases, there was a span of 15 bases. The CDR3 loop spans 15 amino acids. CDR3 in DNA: TGTGCCAGCAGCCCTGGGAGGGGAGAGAACTATGGCTACACCTTC. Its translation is CASSPGRGENYGYTF.

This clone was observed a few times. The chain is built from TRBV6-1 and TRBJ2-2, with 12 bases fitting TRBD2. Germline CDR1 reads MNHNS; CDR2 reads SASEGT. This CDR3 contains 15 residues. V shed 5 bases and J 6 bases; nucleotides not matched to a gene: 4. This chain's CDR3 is CASSLAGGLSGELFF. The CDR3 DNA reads TGTGCCAGCAGTCTAGCGGGAGGGCTTTCCGGGGAGCTGTTTTTT.

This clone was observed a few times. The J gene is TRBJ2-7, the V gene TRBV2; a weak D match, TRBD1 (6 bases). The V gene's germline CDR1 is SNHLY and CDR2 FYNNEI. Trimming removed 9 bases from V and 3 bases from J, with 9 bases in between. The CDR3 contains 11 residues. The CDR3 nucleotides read TGTGCCAGTCTACAGGGCTACGAGCAGTACTTC. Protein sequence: CASLQGYEQYF.

Here the CDR3 DNA reads TGTGCCAGTAGTATTAAGAGTTTTGCAACTAATGAAAAACTGTTTTTT. As protein: CASSIKSFATNEKLFF. V and J are TRBV19 and TRBJ1-4; D ambiguous. In germline, CDR1 is LNHDA, CDR2 SQIVND (reference sequence). Trimming removed 3 bases at V and 0 bases at J, with 11 bases between. This CDR3 region has 16 residues.

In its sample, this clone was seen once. CDR3 in amino acids: CSVEAGMNTEAFF. The CDR3 bases are TGCAGCGTTGAAGCAGGGATGAACACTGAAGCTTTCTTT. V is TRBV29-1 and J is TRBJ1-1; tentatively, D is TRBD1 (5 bases). Germline V gives CDR1 SQVTM, CDR2 ANQGSEA. Trimming left V 1 base short and J 0 bases short, with 6 bases between. The CDR3 is 13 amino acids.

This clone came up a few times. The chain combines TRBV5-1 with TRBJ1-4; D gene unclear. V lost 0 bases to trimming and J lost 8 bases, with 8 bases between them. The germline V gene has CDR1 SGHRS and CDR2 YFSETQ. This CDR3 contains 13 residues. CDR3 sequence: CASSLAPGEKLFF. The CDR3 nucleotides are TGCGCCAGCAGCTTGGCCCCGGGGGAAAAACTGTTTTTT.